This T cell receptor (beta chain) comes out of a study of T cell responses to AZD1222 COVID-19 vaccine. Sequenced by immunoSEQ multiplex PCR; TCRdb stores in-frame clones only, minus some. The table has over 150,000 clones, approximately 94% seen once; the top ten hold roughly 1.7%. Some second doses came at about 4 weeks and others at about 12 weeks; these were pooled. As concerns this clone: The antigen remains unidentified.

Germline assignment: CDR1 MRHNA and CDR2 SNTAGT. Trimming removed 4 bases at V and 14 bases at J, with 18 bases between. The CDR3 loop spans 14 amino acids. The study, taken as a whole, reports: In a largely white British group with more females than males, clonal diversity was possibly underestimated.

This sequence joins TRBV6-4 and TRBJ1-6; D is ambiguous. The clonotype was recovered from an adult who received the AZD1222 COVID-19 vaccine. Sample: peripheral blood, taken 28 days after the second AZD1222 dose. The CDR3 is CASSADGSTKALHF. The CDR3 DNA is TGTGCCAGCAGTGCTGACGGGAGTACGAAGGCCCTCCACTTT.